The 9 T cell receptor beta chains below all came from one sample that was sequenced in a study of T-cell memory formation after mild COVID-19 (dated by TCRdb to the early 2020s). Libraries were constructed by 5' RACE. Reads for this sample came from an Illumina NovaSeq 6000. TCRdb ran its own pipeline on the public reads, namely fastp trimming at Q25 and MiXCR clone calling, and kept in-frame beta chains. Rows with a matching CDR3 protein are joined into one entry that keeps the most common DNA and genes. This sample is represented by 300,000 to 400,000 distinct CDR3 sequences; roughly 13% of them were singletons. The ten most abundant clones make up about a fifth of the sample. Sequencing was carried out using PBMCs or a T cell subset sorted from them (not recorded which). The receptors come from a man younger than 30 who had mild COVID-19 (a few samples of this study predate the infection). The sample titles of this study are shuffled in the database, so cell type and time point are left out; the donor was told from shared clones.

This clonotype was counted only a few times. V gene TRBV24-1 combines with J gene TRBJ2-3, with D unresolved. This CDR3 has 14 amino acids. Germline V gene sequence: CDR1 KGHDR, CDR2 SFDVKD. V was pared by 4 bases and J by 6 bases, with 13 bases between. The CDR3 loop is CATSESRVDDTQYF. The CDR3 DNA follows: TGTGCCACCAGTGAATCTAGGGTTGACGATACGCAGTATTTT.

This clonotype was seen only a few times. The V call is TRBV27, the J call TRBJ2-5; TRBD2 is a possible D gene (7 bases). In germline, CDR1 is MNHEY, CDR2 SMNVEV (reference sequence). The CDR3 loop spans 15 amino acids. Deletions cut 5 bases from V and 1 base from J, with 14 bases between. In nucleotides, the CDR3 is TGTGCCAGCAGTCCCCCGGCGGGGGCCCAAGAGACCCAGTACTTC. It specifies CASSPPAGAQETQYF.

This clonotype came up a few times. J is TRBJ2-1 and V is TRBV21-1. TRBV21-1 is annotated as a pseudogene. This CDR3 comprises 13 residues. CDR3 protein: CASSRSRNNEQFF. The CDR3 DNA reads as TGTGCCAGCAGCAGAAGCCGGAACAATGAGCAGTTCTTC.

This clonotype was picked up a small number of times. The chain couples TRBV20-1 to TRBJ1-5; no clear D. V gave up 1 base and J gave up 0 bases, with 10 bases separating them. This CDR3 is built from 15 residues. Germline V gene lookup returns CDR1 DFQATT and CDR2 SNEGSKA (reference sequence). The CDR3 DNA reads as TGCAGTGCTAGAGCCCCTCCCCATAGCAATCAGCCCCAGCATTTT. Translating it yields CSARAPPHSNQPQHF.

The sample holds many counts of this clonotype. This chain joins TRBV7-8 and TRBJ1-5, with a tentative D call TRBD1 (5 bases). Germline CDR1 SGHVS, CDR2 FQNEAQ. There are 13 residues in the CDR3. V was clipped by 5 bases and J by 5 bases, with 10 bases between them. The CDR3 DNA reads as TGTGCCAGCAGCGGAAGGGGAGATCAGCCCCAGCATTTT. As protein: CASSGRGDQPQHF.

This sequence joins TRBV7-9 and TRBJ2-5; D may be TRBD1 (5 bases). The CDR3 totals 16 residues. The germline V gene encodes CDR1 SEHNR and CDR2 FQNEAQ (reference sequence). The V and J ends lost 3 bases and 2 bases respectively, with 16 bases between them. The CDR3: CASSLIPAGLQETQYF. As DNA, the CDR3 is TGTGCCAGCAGCTTGATACCAGCAGGGCTACAAGAGACCCAGTACTTC.

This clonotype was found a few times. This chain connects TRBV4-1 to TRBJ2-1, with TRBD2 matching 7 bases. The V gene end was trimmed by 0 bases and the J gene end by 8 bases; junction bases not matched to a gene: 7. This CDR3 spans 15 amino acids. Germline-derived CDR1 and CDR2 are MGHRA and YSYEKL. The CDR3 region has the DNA TGCGCCAGCAGCCAAGATCGGCCAGCGGGGTATGAGCAGTTCTTC. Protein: CASSQDRPAGYEQFF.

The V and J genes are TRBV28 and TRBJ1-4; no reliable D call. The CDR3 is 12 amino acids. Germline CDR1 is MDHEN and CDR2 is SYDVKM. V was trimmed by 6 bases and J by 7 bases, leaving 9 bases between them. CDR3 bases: TGTGCCAGCAGGGGGTTCGGTGAAAAACTGTTTTTT. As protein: CASRGFGEKLFF. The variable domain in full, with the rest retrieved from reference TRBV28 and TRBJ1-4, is DVKVTQSSRYLVKRTGEKVFLECVQDMDHENMFWYRQDPGLGLRLIYFSYDVKMKEKGDIPEGYSVSREKKERFSLILESASTNQTSMYLCASRGFGEKLFFGSGTQLSVL.

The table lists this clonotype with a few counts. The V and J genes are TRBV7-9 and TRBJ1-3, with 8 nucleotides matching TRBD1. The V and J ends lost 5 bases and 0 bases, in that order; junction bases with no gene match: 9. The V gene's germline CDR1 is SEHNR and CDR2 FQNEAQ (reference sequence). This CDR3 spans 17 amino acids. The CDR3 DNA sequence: TGTGCCAGCAGCAAGACAGGGGCCGGAAGCTCTGGAAACACCATATATTTT. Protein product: CASSKTGAGSSGNTIYF. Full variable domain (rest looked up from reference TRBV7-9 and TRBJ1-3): DTGVSQNPRHKITKRGQNVTFRCDPISEHNRLYWYRQTLGQGPEFLTYFQNEAQLEKSRLLSDRFSAERPKGSFSTLEIQRTEQGDSAMYLCASSKTGAGSSGNTIYFGEGSWLTVV.